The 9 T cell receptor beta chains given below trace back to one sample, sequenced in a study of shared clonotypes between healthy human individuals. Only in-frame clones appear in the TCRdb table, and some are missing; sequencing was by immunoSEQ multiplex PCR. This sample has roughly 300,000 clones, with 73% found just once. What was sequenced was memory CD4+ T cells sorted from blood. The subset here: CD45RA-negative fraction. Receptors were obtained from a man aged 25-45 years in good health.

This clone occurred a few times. As DNA, the CDR3 is TGTGCCAGCGTTAGGGGACAGGGGTTGGGGGAGCAGTACTTC. Translation: CASVRGQGLGEQYF. The V gene is TRBV6-1, the J gene TRBJ2-7; 10 nucleotides align to TRBD1. CDR3 length: 14 residues. Germline CDR1 is MNHNS and CDR2 is SASEGT. V trimming: 8 bases; J trimming: 7 bases; junction bases outside the gene matches: 11.

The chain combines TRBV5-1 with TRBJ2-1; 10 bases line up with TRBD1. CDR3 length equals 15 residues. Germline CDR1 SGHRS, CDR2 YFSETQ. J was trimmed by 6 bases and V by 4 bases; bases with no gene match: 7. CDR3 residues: CASSPRTGGGNEQFF. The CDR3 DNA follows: TGCGCCAGCAGCCCCCGGACAGGGGGAGGCAATGAGCAGTTCTTC.

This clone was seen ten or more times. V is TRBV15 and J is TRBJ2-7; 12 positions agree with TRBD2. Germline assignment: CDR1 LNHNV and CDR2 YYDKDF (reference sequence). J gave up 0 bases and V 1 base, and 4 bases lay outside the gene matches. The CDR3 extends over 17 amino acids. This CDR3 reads CATSRGLAGGSSYEQYF. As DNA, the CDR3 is TGTGCCACCAGCAGAGGGCTAGCGGGAGGGAGCTCCTACGAGCAGTACTTC. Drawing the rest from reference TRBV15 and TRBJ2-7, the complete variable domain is DAMVIQNPRYQVTQFGKPVTLSCSQTLNHNVMYWYQQKSSQAPKLLFHYYDKDFNNEADTPDNFQSRRPNTSFCFLDIRSPGLGDTAMYLCATSRGLAGGSSYEQYFGPGTRLTVT.

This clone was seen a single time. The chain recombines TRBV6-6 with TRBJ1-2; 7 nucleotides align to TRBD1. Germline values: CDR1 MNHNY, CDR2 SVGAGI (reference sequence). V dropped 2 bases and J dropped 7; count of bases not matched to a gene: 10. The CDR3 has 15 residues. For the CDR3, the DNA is TGTGCCAGCAGTTACCCGAACGACAGGGCTCGTGGCTACACCTTC. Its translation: CASSYPNDRARGYTF.

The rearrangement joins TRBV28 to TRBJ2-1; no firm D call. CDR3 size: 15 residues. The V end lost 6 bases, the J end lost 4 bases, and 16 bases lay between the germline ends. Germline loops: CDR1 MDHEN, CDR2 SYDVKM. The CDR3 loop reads CASSGSLGVYNEQFF. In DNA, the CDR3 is TGTGCCAGCAGCGGCAGCCTAGGAGTTTACAATGAGCAGTTCTTC. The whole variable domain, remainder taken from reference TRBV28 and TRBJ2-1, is DVKVTQSSRYLVKRTGEKVFLECVQDMDHENMFWYRQDPGLGLRLIYFSYDVKMKEKGDIPEGYSVSREKKERFSLILESASTNQTSMYLCASSGSLGVYNEQFFGPGTRLTVL.

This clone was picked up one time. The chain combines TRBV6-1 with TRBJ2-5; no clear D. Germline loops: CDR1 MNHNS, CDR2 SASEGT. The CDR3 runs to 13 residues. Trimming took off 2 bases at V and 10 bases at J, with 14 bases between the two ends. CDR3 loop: CASSEMEATGQYF. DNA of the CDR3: TGTGCCAGCAGTGAAATGGAAGCGACGGGCCAGTACTTC.

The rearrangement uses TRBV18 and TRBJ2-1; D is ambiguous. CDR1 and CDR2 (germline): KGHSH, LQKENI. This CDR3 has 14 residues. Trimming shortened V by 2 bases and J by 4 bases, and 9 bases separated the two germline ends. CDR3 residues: CASSPAVRYNEQFF. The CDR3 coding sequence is TGTGCCAGCTCACCAGCAGTACGATACAATGAGCAGTTCTTC.

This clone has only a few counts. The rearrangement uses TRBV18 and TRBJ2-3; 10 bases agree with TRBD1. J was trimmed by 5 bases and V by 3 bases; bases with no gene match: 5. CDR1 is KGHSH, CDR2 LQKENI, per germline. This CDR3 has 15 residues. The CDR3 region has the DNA TGTGCCAGCTCACCCCGGACAGGGGGTAAAGATACGCAGTATTTT. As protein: CASSPRTGGKDTQYF.

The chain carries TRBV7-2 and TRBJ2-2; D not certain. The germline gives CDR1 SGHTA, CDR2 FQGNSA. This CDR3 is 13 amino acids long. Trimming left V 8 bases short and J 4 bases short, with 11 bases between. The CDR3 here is CASCYGITGELFF. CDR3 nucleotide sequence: TGTGCCAGCTGTTATGGGATCACCGGGGAGCTGTTTTTT.